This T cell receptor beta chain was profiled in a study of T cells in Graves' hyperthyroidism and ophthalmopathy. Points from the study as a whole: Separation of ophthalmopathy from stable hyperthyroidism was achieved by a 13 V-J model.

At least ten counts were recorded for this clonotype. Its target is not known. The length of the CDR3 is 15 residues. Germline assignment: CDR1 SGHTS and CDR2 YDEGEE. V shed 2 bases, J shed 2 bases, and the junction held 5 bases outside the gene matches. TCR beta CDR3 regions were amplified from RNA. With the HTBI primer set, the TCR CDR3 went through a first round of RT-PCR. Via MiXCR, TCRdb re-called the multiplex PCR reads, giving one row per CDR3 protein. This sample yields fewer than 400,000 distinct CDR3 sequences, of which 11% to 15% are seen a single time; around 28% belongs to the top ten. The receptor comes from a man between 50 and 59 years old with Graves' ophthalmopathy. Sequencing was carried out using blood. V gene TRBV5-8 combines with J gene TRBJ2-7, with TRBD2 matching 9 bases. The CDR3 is CASSFSRLAAYEQYF. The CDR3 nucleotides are TGTGCCAGCAGCTTCTCAAGACTAGCGGCCTACGAGCAGTACTTC. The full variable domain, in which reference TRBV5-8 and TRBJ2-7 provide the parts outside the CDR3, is EAGVTQSPTHLIKTRGQQATLRCSPISGHTSVYWYQQALGLGLQFLLWYDEGEERNRGNFPPRFSGRQFPNYSSELNVNALELEDSALYLCASSFSRLAAYEQYFGPGTRLTVT.